This TCR beta chain comes out of a study of shared clonotypes between healthy human individuals. Study in general: The donor group consisted of two women and three men, aged 18 to 49.

Donors had no recently reported acute infections or vaccinations and were HIV-negative. Trimming left V 2 bases short and J 0 bases short, with 21 bases between. There are 19 residues in the CDR3. Germline V gene data show CDR1 as LNHDA and CDR2 as SQIVND (reference sequence). In the original processing: ImmunoSEQ output held junction-only sequences without quality scores, so filtering differed. TCRdb's table, derived via immunoSEQ multiplex PCR, lists solely in-frame clones and lacks some. That table furnishes V, J and clone size, whereas the DNA furnished D and trimming. The data hold 730,000 or so clones, with about three quarters observed a single time.

The material sequenced was memory CD4+ T cells sorted from blood. The subset is: CD45RA-negative fraction. This TCR came from a woman in her 30s in good health. The V and J genes are TRBV19 and TRBJ2-3; D possibly matches TRBD1 or TRBD2 (5 bases each). The CDR3 coding sequence is TGTGCCAGTAGTATAAGATTCGTTGGGACCTCACCTAGCACAGATACGCAGTATTTT. It specifies CASSIRFVGTSPSTDTQYF. The full variable domain, in which reference TRBV19 and TRBJ2-3 provide the parts outside the CDR3, is DGGITQSPKYLFRKEGQNVTLSCEQNLNHDAMYWYRQDPGQGLRLIYYSQIVNDFQKGDIAEGYSVSREKKESFPLTVTSAQKNPTAFYLCASSIRFVGTSPSTDTQYFGPGTRLTVL.